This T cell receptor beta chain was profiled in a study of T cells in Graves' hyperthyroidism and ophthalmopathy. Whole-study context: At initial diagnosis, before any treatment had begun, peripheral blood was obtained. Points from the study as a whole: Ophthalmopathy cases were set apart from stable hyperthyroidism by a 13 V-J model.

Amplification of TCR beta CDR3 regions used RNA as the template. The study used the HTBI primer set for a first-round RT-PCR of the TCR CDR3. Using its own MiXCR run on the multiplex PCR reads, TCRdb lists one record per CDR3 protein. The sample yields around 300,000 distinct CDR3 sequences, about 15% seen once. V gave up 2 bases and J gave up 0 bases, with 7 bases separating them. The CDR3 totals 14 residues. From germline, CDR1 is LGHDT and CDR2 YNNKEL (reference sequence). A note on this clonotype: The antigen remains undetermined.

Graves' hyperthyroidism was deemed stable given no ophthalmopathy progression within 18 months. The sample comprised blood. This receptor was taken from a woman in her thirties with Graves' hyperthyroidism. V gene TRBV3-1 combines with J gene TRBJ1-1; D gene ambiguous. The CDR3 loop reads CASSQSDMNTEAFF. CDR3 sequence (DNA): TGTGCCAGCAGCCAATCAGACATGAACACTGAAGCTTTCTTT.